Included here is one T cell receptor (beta chain) sequence, with context. Its target is unknown. The data belong to a study of T cells in Graves' hyperthyroidism and ophthalmopathy. Findings and caveats of the study: Ophthalmopathy prediction by the model preceded onset by a median about 6 months.

Amplification yielded TCR beta CDR3 regions, with RNA transcripts as the source. First-round RT-PCR of the TCR CDR3 relied on the HTBI primer set. TCRdb re-analysed the multiplex PCR reads in MiXCR, keeping a single row per CDR3 protein. The sample has over 650,000 distinct CDR3 sequences, 16% seen once. The length of the CDR3 is 14 residues. The germline V gene has CDR1 KGHDR and CDR2 SFDVKD. With 4 bases removed from V and 4 bases from J, the gap between germline ends came to 12 bases. This clonotype originated in a man between 18 and 29 years old with Graves' hyperthyroidism. Sequenced material: blood. The chain employs TRBV24-1 and TRBJ1-2; tentatively, D is TRBD1 (6 bases). The CDR3 nucleotides read TGTGCCACCAGTGACCCGGGACAAGTCTATGGCTACACCTTC. Translated: CATSDPGQVYGYTF.